A selection of T cell receptor beta chains follows, all from one sample in a study of blood T cell repertoires in COVID-19. Libraries were prepared by immunoSEQ multiplex PCR; TCRdb keeps only in-frame clonotypes and omits some of them. This table holds 140,000 to 150,000 clones, roughly 88% found once. Sequencing used PBMCs or T cells enriched from blood (not recorded which). The receptors derive from a man aged 45 to 65 who had recovered from COVID-19. CDR3s include the opening cysteine and the closing phenylalanine or tryptophan. The order of the fields is J gene, clone size, V gene, D gene, CDR3 protein, CDR3 DNA. D genes are given only for firm matches. Size is omitted from some rows. Given values are once, few, many or a class for expanded clones.

TRBJ1-1,.,TRBV13,.,CASSQGHIGGEAFF,TGTGCCAGCAGCCAGGGACATATTGGGGGTGAAGCTTTCTTT
TRBJ2-2,.,TRBV7-7,TRBD2,CASSQGVAGLIGELFF,TGTGCCAGCAGCCAAGGGGTAGCGGGATTGATCGGGGAGCTGTTTTTT
TRBJ1-1,.,TRBV14,.,CASSPVWNTEAFF,TGTGCCAGCAGCCCCGTTTGGAACACTGAAGCTTTCTTT
TRBJ2-2,.,TRBV28,TRBD2,CASSLFAGGRTGELFF,TGTGCCAGCAGTTTATTTGCGGGGGGGCGGACCGGGGAGCTGTTTTTT
TRBJ1-1,.,TRBV12-3/TRBV12-4,.,CASSVTGGTEAFF,TGTGCCAGCAGTGTCACGGGGGGCACTGAAGCTTTCTTT
TRBJ2-2,.,TRBV28,.,CASRPAGAGELFF,TGTGCCAGCAGGCCAGCGGGTGCCGGGGAGCTGTTTTTT
TRBJ2-2,.,TRBV5-1,TRBD1,CASSLGQPNTGELFF,TGCGCCAGCAGCCTGGGACAGCCGAACACCGGGGAGCTGTTTTTT
TRBJ2-3,once,TRBV5-6,.,CASSSLGAVVTDTQYF,TGTGCCAGCAGCTCTTTGGGGGCGGTAGTGACAGATACGCAGTATTTT
TRBJ1-1,.,TRBV28,.,CASPARGGANTEAFF,TGTGCCAGCCCGGCTCGGGGGGGCGCGAACACTGAAGCTTTCTTT
TRBJ2-5,.,TRBV5-5,.,CASSPTSQETQYF,TGTGCCAGCAGCCCCACCAGCCAAGAGACCCAGTACTTC
TRBJ2-1,.,TRBV5-1,TRBD2,CASSVPGLAHYNEQFF,TGCGCCAGCAGCGTACCGGGACTAGCGCACTACAATGAGCAGTTCTTC
TRBJ2-7,.,TRBV5-1,TRBD2,CASSSGQIAGEQYF,TGCGCCAGCAGCAGCGGGCAAATAGCGGGAGAGCAGTACTTC
TRBJ1-4,.,TRBV2,.,CASSEGAPEKLFF,TGTGCCAGCAGTGAGGGGGCTCCCGAAAAACTGTTTTTT
TRBJ1-2,.,TRBV9,.,CASTPGNFNYGYTF,TGTGCCAGCACCCCTGGTAACTTTAACTATGGCTACACCTTC
TRBJ1-2,few,TRBV9,.,CASSSRANYGYTF,TGTGCCAGCAGTAGTCGAGCTAACTATGGCTACACCTTC
TRBJ1-3,.,TRBV11-2,.,CASSLSGDKRNTIYF,TGTGCCAGCAGCTTAAGTGGGGACAAGCGAAACACCATATATTTT
TRBJ1-3,.,TRBV5-1,.,CASSLTGGNTIYF,TGCGCCAGCAGCCTTACAGGGGGAAACACCATATATTTT
TRBJ2-7,.,TRBV28,TRBD1,CATGDSAYEQYF,TGTGCCACCGGGGACAGTGCCTACGAGCAGTACTTC
TRBJ2-7,.,TRBV9,TRBD2,CASSGPGLAGDGEQYF,TGTGCCAGCAGCGGACCGGGACTAGCGGGAGATGGGGAGCAGTACTTC
TRBJ2-2,.,TRBV28,TRBD1,CASSRTGFGELFF,TGTGCCAGCAGTAGGACAGGGTTCGGGGAGCTGTTTTTT
TRBJ1-2,few,TRBV7-2,TRBD1,CASSTQGARARGYGYTF,TGTGCCAGCAGCACACAGGGGGCCCGAGCAAGAGGGTATGGCTACACCTTC
TRBJ2-5,.,TRBV19,TRBD2,CASKTSGGETQYF,TGTGCCAGTAAGACTAGCGGGGGAGAGACCCAGTACTTC
TRBJ2-3,.,TRBV6-2/TRBV6-3,.,CASSFPGDTLADTQYF,TGTGCCAGCAGTTTTCCTGGGGACACCCTGGCAGATACGCAGTATTTT
TRBJ2-1,.,TRBV3-1/TRBV3-2,.,CASSRRTEGEQFF,TGTGCCAGCAGCAGGAGGACCGAGGGAGAGCAGTTCTTC
TRBJ2-4,.,TRBV6-2/TRBV6-3,TRBD1,CASSSTGSQYF,TGTGCCAGCAGTTCGACAGGGTCTCAGTACTTC
TRBJ1-1,.,TRBV28,.,CASSPAGQYTEAFF,TGTGCCAGCAGTCCCGCAGGGCAGTACACTGAAGCTTTCTTT
TRBJ2-7,.,TRBV7-2,TRBD2,CASSQGVAGGGYEQYF,TGTGCCAGCAGTCAGGGGGTAGCGGGAGGGGGCTACGAGCAGTACTTC
TRBJ2-2,.,TRBV19,.,CASRHWEAGELFF,TGTGCCAGTAGACACTGGGAGGCCGGGGAGCTGTTTTTT
TRBJ2-1,.,TRBV4-3,.,CASSQVIRVNEQFF,TGCGCCAGCAGCCAAGTTATACGGGTAAATGAGCAGTTCTTC
TRBJ2-5,.,TRBV2,TRBD1,CASSRDRVQETQYF,TGTGCCAGCAGCCGGGACAGGGTCCAAGAGACCCAGTACTTC
TRBJ2-3,.,TRBV7-8,.,CASSLARGRDTQYF,TGTGCCAGCAGCTTAGCGCGGGGTAGAGATACGCAGTATTTT
TRBJ1-5,.,TRBV6-5,TRBD1,CATQRQGENQPQHF,TGTGCCACCCAACGACAGGGGGAGAATCAGCCCCAGCATTTT
TRBJ1-1,.,TRBV6-4,.,CASSDHGETEAFF,TGTGCCAGCAGTGACCATGGAGAAACTGAAGCTTTCTTT
TRBJ1-5,.,TRBV12-3/TRBV12-4,.,CASSTGRGQPQHF,TGTGCCAGCAGCACCGGCAGGGGTCAGCCCCAGCATTTT
TRBJ1-1,few,TRBV2,TRBD1,CASRGGGWTEAFF,TGTGCCAGCAGAGGGGGCGGGTGGACTGAAGCTTTCTTT